What follows describes a single T cell receptor beta chain. This sample is drawn from a study of blood T cell repertoires in COVID-19. The overall study: COVID-19 samples from acute and convalescent phases originated in the United States, Italy and Spain.

J gave up 5 bases and V 4 bases, and 8 bases lay outside the gene matches. CDR1 is SGHRS and CDR2 is YFSETQ in the germline V gene. The CDR3 contains 15 residues. Methods used by the authors: By means of reference gene primer amplification, nucleated cell counts were estimated. Generated by immunoSEQ multiplex PCR, the TCRdb table keeps only in-frame clones and is missing some. The DNA gave D and trimming, while V, J and clone size come from that table. The data show about 50,000 clones, about 89% seen once. The specimen sequenced was peripheral blood. This TCR was sampled from a human donor in a cohort sampled during active COVID-19. The chain couples TRBV5-1 to TRBJ1-4, with TRBD1 identical over 7 bases. CDR3 sequence reads: CASSPQGTVNEKLFF. CDR3 in DNA: TGCGCCAGCAGCCCTCAAGGGACAGTAAATGAAAAACTGTTTTTT.